Each of the 19 T cell receptor beta chains below was sequenced from the same sample in a study of post-analysis software for immune sequencing data. Study results and limitations: Controls showed lower frequencies than patients for a few TRBV segments, and TRBV5-6, TRBV5-1 and TRBV20-1 were among these.

These receptors have no known antigen. Prepared TCR beta cDNA libraries contained unique molecular identifiers. TCRdb processed the PCR reads anew with MiXCR; each CDR3 protein has one entry. The repertoire consists of hundreds of thousands of distinct CDR3 sequences, with roughly two fifths occurring once and the leading ten covering under 2%. Sequenced: blood. All receptors come from a girl between 5 and 17 years old with multiple sclerosis.

This clonotype has more than one count but fewer than ten. The V gene is TRBV6-6, the J gene TRBJ1-2; possibly TRBD1 for D (5 bases). Trimming removed 4 bases from V and 0 bases from J, with 12 bases in between. The V gene's germline CDR1 is MNHNY and CDR2 SVGAGI (reference sequence). The CDR3 has 15 amino acids. In DNA form, the CDR3 reads TGTGCCAGCAGTTCAGGGATTCTTCCTAACTATGGCTACACCTTC. Encoded protein: CASSSGILPNYGYTF.

This rearrangement joins TRBV5-1 to TRBJ2-3; D possibly corresponds to TRBD1 (6 bases). The CDR3 runs to 15 residues. Germline V lookup: CDR1 SGHRS, CDR2 YFSETQ. Trimming left V 4 bases short and J 0 bases short, with 12 bases between. For the CDR3, the DNA is TGCGCCAGCAGCCTGGGGACACCTAGCACAGATACGCAGTATTTT. It yields the protein CASSLGTPSTDTQYF. The full variable domain, in which reference TRBV5-1 and TRBJ2-3 provide the parts outside the CDR3, is KAGVTQTPRYLIKTRGQQVTLSCSPISGHRSVSWYQQTPGQGLQFLFEYFSETQRNKGNFPGRFSGRQFSNSRSEMNVSTLELGDSALYLCASSLGTPSTDTQYFGPGTRLTVL.

V and J are TRBV12-3 or TRBV12-4 and TRBJ1-5; D gene unclear. CDR3 size: 14 residues. The V and J ends lost 3 bases and 4 bases respectively, with 10 bases between them. CDR3 coding DNA: TGTGCCAGCAGTTTTCGGGCGACTAATCAGCCCCAGCATTTT. Translating gives CASSFRATNQPQHF.

Points on this clonotype: Germline is not matched at one junction end, which may reflect a read error. The genes are TRBV20-1 and TRBJ1-6, with TRBD1 as a possible D gene (5 bases). The germline V gene encodes CDR1 DFQATT and CDR2 SNEGSKA (reference sequence). The CDR3 is 16 amino acids. DNA for the CDR3: TGCAGTGCTAGGTCCCTCGGGACGGATTATAATTCGCCCCTCCACTTT. It is translated as CSARSLGTDYNSPLHF.

Only a few counts were recorded for this clonotype. A read error may produce the germline difference seen at one junction end. The chain is built from TRBV4-1 and TRBJ2-3; tentatively, D is TRBD2 (5 bases). This CDR3 spans 16 amino acids. Germline V lookup: CDR1 MGHRA, CDR2 YSYEKL. The DNA of the CDR3 is TGCGCCAGCAGCCAAGAAGGTCAGGCTAGCAAAGATACGCAGTATTTT. This sequence encodes CASSQEGQASKDTQYF.

The gene calls are TRBV5-1 and TRBJ2-1, with a tentative D call TRBD2 (5 bases). Between the trimmed V and J ends, which lost 3 bases and 13 bases, there was a span of 17 bases. The CDR3 is 13 amino acids. The germline gives CDR1 SGHRS, CDR2 YFSETQ. CDR3 in DNA: TGCGCCAGCAGCTCATTTTTAGTGGGGAGTCAGTTCTTC. This sequence encodes CASSSFLVGSQFF.

V gene TRBV12-3 or TRBV12-4 combines with J gene TRBJ2-1, with 11 bases aligning to TRBD2. The J call may be in error: the DNA end matches TRBJ2-7 better. This CDR3 spans 14 amino acids. The CDR3 DNA reads TGTGCCAGCAGGGGACTAGCGGACGGCAATGAGCAGTACTTC. Amino acid sequence: CASRGLADGNEQYF.

This chain uses TRBV5-1 with TRBJ2-4, with TRBD1 matching over 9 bases. The J call may be faulty, since TRBJ2-7 better matches the DNA end. The CDR3 extends over 17 amino acids. Germline assignment: CDR1 SGHRS and CDR2 YFSETQ. Here the CDR3 reads CASSFSPGQGGRGEQYF. In nucleotides, the CDR3 is TGCGCCAGCAGCTTTTCTCCGGGACAGGGAGGGCGTGGCGAGCAGTACTTC.

Only a few counts were recorded for this clonotype. V is TRBV6-6 and J is TRBJ2-7; D could derive from TRBD1 or TRBD2 (5 bases each). Per germline, CDR1 MNHNY and CDR2 SVGAGI (reference sequence). The V and J ends lost 8 bases and 6 bases respectively, with 20 bases between them. The length of the CDR3 is 14 residues. This CDR3 reads CASGAGGPVGEQYF. As DNA, the CDR3 is TGTGCCAGCGGCGCTGGGGGTCCGGTAGGCGAGCAGTACTTC.

Regarding this clonotype: The junction and the germline gene differ at one end; a read error may be behind it. The chain couples TRBV7-9 to TRBJ1-4, with a tentative D call TRBD1 (6 bases). There are 15 residues in the CDR3. The V gene's germline CDR1 is SEHNR and CDR2 FQNEAQ (reference sequence). CDR3 residues: CASSLAGGRNEELFF. CDR3 bases: TGTGCCAGCAGCTTAGCCGGGGGGCGGAATGAAGAACTGTTTTTT.

This chain connects TRBV7-2 to TRBJ1-4, with no clear D. The CDR3 totals 15 residues. Germline V gene sequence: CDR1 SGHTA, CDR2 FQGNSA. V lost 2 bases and J lost 5, with 12 bases in between. CDR3 residues: CASSLLGPRNEKLFF. The CDR3 DNA reads as TGTGCCAGCAGCTTATTAGGGCCCAGGAATGAAAAACTGTTTTTT.

This clonotype was detected only a few times. The chain joins TRBV20-1 to TRBJ1-2; D uncertain. Trimming took 7 bases from V and 2 from J, leaving 14 bases between them. Germline values: CDR1 DFQATT, CDR2 SNEGSKA (reference sequence). The CDR3 loop spans 13 amino acids. CDR3 region: CSGGPGGNYGYTF. CDR3 in DNA: TGCAGTGGAGGCCCGGGAGGGAACTATGGCTACACCTTC.

J is TRBJ2-1 and V is TRBV6-6; 7 bases are a match to TRBD2. CDR1 MNHNY and CDR2 SVGAGI come from the germline V gene (reference sequence). Trimming cost V 4 bases and J 4 bases; bases outside gene matches: 10. The CDR3 runs 16 residues. This CDR3 is CASSFPLTGGYNEQFF. The CDR3 coding sequence is TGTGCCAGCAGTTTCCCGCTCACGGGAGGATACAATGAGCAGTTCTTC.

This CDR3 reads CSARGLAGGSAYNEQFF. As DNA, the CDR3 is TGCAGTGCTAGGGGACTAGCGGGAGGGTCGGCTTACAATGAGCAGTTCTTC. This chain uses TRBV20-1 with TRBJ2-1; 16 bases fit TRBD2. From germline, CDR1 is DFQATT and CDR2 SNEGSKA (reference sequence). This CDR3 contains 17 residues. J lost 4 bases, V lost 3 bases, and 6 bases had no gene match.

This clonotype was seen more than once but under ten times. V gene TRBV7-2 combines with J gene TRBJ2-7, with D tentatively TRBD1 (6 bases). Trimming pared 6 bases from V and 5 bases from J, leaving 14 bases between. The germline CDR1 and CDR2 sequences are SGHTA and FQGNSA. CDR3 size: 13 residues. The CDR3 DNA follows: TGTGCCAGCAGGAGGGGGTTAGGACACGAGCAGTACTTC. Translated, it gives CASRRGLGHEQYF.

J is TRBJ2-1 and V is TRBV7-8, with TRBD2 as a possible D gene (6 bases). Germline V gene lookup returns CDR1 SGHVS and CDR2 FQNEAQ. Trimming left V 3 bases short and J 12 bases short, with 12 bases between. The CDR3 consists of 12 residues. The CDR3, as DNA: TGTGCCAGCAGCTTGTCTAGCGACTTGCAGTTCTTC. Translation gives CASSLSSDLQFF.

This chain uses TRBV19 with TRBJ2-3; no definite D call. CDR3 size: 12 residues. CDR1 and CDR2 (germline): LNHDA, SQIVND (reference sequence). The V gene lost 3 bases and the J gene lost 3 bases, with 4 bases spanning the gap. CDR3 sequence (DNA): TGTGCCAGTAGTATTGAGACAGATACGCAGTATTTT. This gives the protein CASSIETDTQYF.

This clonotype was found a few times. The V call is TRBV20-1, the J call TRBJ2-3; 11 bases align to TRBD1. The trim removed 0 bases at V and 1 base at J, leaving 6 bases unmatched. CDR1 is DFQATT and CDR2 is SNEGSKA in the germline V gene (reference sequence). The CDR3 spans 17 residues. The CDR3 spells CSARDLRGQGGTDTQYF. CDR3 in DNA: TGCAGTGCTAGAGATCTTCGGGGACAGGGGGGCACAGATACGCAGTATTTT.

This clonotype came up a few times. This chain connects TRBV5-1 to TRBJ2-7; weak D call: TRBD1 (6 bases). Germline CDR1 and CDR2: SGHRS and YFSETQ. The V gene lost 4 bases and the J gene lost 1 base, with 12 bases spanning the gap. The CDR3 spans 14 residues. The CDR3 loop reads CASSQDRASYEQYF. In nucleotides, the CDR3 is TGCGCCAGCAGCCAGGACAGAGCATCCTACGAGCAGTACTTC.